Listed here are 25 T cell receptor beta chains from one sample, sequenced in a study of CD8 T cells in Susac syndrome. RNA in amounts of about 0.5 to 1 ug was reverse transcribed with random hexamers. TCRdb analysed the immunoSEQ multiplex PCR reads with MiXCR anew, one entry per CDR3 protein. The data contain 160,000 or so distinct CDR3 sequences, just under 95% of them singletons. What was sequenced was CD4+ T cells from PBMCs. The receptors derive from a human donor in good health.

The chain employs TRBV24-1 and TRBJ2-1; TRBD1 aligns across 9 bases. The CDR3 has 16 amino acids. V gave up 5 bases and J gave up 6 bases; unmatched junction bases: 10. CDR1 KGHDR and CDR2 SFDVKD come from the germline V gene. As DNA, the CDR3 is TGTGCCACCAGTGGAGCCGGGACAGGGAAGGTCAATGAGCAGTTCTTC. It codes for CATSGAGTGKVNEQFF.

This clonotype has only one observation. This chain connects TRBV3-1 to TRBJ1-1; D not resolved. Germline V gene data show CDR1 as LGHDT and CDR2 as YNNKEL (reference sequence). The CDR3 runs 15 residues. Trimming removed 2 bases at V and 1 base at J, with 11 bases between. The CDR3 coding sequence is TGTGCCAGCAGCCAAATCAGCGAGGGGAACACTGAAGCTTTCTTT. It yields the protein CASSQISEGNTEAFF.

V usage is TRBV12-3 or TRBV12-4 and J usage is TRBJ1-5; no clear D gene. The CDR3 has 14 residues. With 6 bases removed from V and 0 bases from J, the gap between germline ends came to 9 bases. This CDR3 reads CASSLDASNQPQHF. The DNA for the CDR3 is TGTGCCAGCAGCCTGGACGCTAGCAATCAGCCCCAGCATTTT.

The CDR3 region has the DNA TGTGCCAGCAGCCCCGGACAGGGGGAGATGAACACTGAAGCTTTCTTT. It yields the protein CASSPGQGEMNTEAFF. The chain carries TRBV3-1 and TRBJ1-1, with 10 bases identical to TRBD1. The V and J ends lost 4 bases and 0 bases, in that order; junction bases with no gene match: 5. Germline-derived CDR1 and CDR2 are LGHDT and YNNKEL (reference sequence). The CDR3 is 16 amino acids.

The chain links TRBV20-1 to TRBJ1-1; the D is unclear. This CDR3 has 13 amino acids. V was cut by 4 bases and J by 1 base, with 10 bases left in between. Per germline, CDR1 DFQATT and CDR2 SNEGSKA (reference sequence). The CDR3 DNA sequence: TGCAGTGCTACTAGGGTTAGGAACACTGAAGCTTTCTTT. It translates to CSATRVRNTEAFF.

The rearrangement uses TRBV2 and TRBJ2-2; 8 positions agree with TRBD2. The CDR3 sequence is 14 residues long. J was trimmed by 4 bases and V by 7 bases; bases with no gene match: 5. Germline V gene lookup returns CDR1 SNHLY and CDR2 FYNNEI. DNA for the CDR3: TGTGCCAGCACCGGACTAGCAATCACCGGGGAGCTGTTTTTT. Amino acids: CASTGLAITGELFF.

The CDR3 bases are TGCGCCAGCAGCTTGGCCGGAGAGTCCTACGAGCAGTACTTC. It yields the protein CASSLAGESYEQYF. The chain joins TRBV5-1 to TRBJ2-7, with D unclear. Looked up from germline, CDR1 is SGHRS and CDR2 is YFSETQ. The CDR3 loop spans 14 amino acids. V was clipped by 0 bases and J by 1 base, with 8 bases between them.

The gene calls are TRBV2 and TRBJ2-1; no firm D call. The CDR3 totals 12 residues. V lost 4 bases to trimming and J lost 3 bases, with 4 bases between them. The germline gives CDR1 SNHLY, CDR2 FYNNEI. The CDR3 DNA sequence: TGTGCCAGCAGTGTAGACTACAATGAGCAGTTCTTC. This codes for CASSVDYNEQFF.

The V and J genes are TRBV7-2 and TRBJ2-7, with D possibly matching TRBD2 (5 bases). V lost 3 bases, J lost 3 bases, and 15 bases lay in between. Germline CDR1 reads SGHTA; CDR2 reads FQGNSA. This CDR3 is built from 15 residues. CDR3 residues: CASSLVSGSHYEQYF. The CDR3 bases are TGTGCCAGCAGCTTGGTGTCGGGAAGTCACTACGAGCAGTACTTC.

The chain combines TRBV7-8 with TRBJ1-2, with D perhaps TRBD1 (5 bases). Germline V gene data show CDR1 as SGHVS and CDR2 as FQNEAQ. The V end was cut by 2 bases, the J end by 3 bases, with 10 bases between. This CDR3 has 14 amino acids. The DNA of the CDR3 is TGTGCCAGCAGCTTACAGGGAGTGGACTATGGCTACACCTTC. This codes for CASSLQGVDYGYTF.

This sequence joins TRBV7-2 and TRBJ2-7; TRBD1 aligns across 8 bases. The CDR3 is made up of 14 amino acids. V was pared by 6 bases and J by 7 bases, with 11 bases of the junction left unmatched. CDR1 is SGHTA and CDR2 is FQGNSA in the germline V gene. The CDR3 sequence is CASSWGQAFGEQYF. CDR3 nucleotide sequence: TGTGCCAGCAGTTGGGGACAGGCCTTTGGAGAGCAGTACTTC.

The chain carries TRBV7-9 and TRBJ2-1, with TRBD2 matching 8 bases. Germline CDR1 is SEHNR and CDR2 is FQNEAQ (reference sequence). The CDR3 is made up of 15 amino acids. After removal of 5 bases from V and 7 bases from J, the junction contained 10 bases not matched to a gene. CDR3 DNA sequence: TGTGCCAGCAGCCCCCGGATAGCGGGGCAGAATGAGCAGTTCTTC. Protein: CASSPRIAGQNEQFF. Using reference TRBV7-9 and TRBJ2-1 for the parts outside the CDR3, the full variable domain is DTGVSQNPRHKITKRGQNVTFRCDPISEHNRLYWYRQTLGQGPEFLTYFQNEAQLEKSRLLSDRFSAERPKGSFSTLEIQRTEQGDSAMYLCASSPRIAGQNEQFFGPGTRLTVL.

This sequence joins TRBV20-1 and TRBJ2-1; the match to TRBD2 covers 8 bases. The V gene end was trimmed by 5 bases and the J gene end by 7 bases; junction bases not matched to a gene: 10. The V gene's germline CDR1 is DFQATT and CDR2 SNEGSKA (reference sequence). The CDR3 covers 14 residues. This CDR3 is CSAGAPGGLNEQFF. The CDR3 DNA sequence: TGCAGTGCTGGAGCCCCGGGGGGGCTAAATGAGCAGTTCTTC.

The chain has TRBV5-4 and TRBJ2-3; 10 nucleotides align to TRBD2. The germline V gene has CDR1 SGHNT and CDR2 YYREEE (reference sequence). The CDR3 length is 17 residues. The V and J ends lost 1 base and 1 base, in that order; junction bases with no gene match: 6. The CDR3 DNA is TGTGCCAGCAGCTTGAAGACTAGCGGGTCCCGCACAGATACGCAGTATTTT. This sequence encodes CASSLKTSGSRTDTQYF.

V is TRBV29-1 and J is TRBJ2-5; TRBD1 agrees at 7 bases. Germline loops: CDR1 SQVTM, CDR2 ANQGSEA. V shed 6 bases, J shed 2 bases, and the junction held 12 bases outside the gene matches. This CDR3 has 15 residues. The CDR3: CSVTPRAGGQETQYF. CDR3 nucleotides: TGCAGCGTCACTCCACGGGCAGGGGGTCAAGAGACCCAGTACTTC.

J is TRBJ1-1 and V is TRBV3-1; D uncertain. This CDR3 has 15 residues. Between the trimmed V and J ends, which lost 4 bases and 4 bases, there was a span of 16 bases. Germline V lookup: CDR1 LGHDT, CDR2 YNNKEL (reference sequence). The CDR3 sequence is CASSPDVWLSTEAFF. Written as DNA, the CDR3 is TGTGCCAGCAGCCCCGACGTATGGTTGAGCACTGAAGCTTTCTTT.

This chain connects TRBV20-1 to TRBJ2-3; 7 bases match TRBD2. The junction had 11 bases not matched to a gene; V was cut back by 4 bases and J by 4 bases. The CDR3 contains 15 residues. Germline V gene lookup returns CDR1 DFQATT and CDR2 SNEGSKA (reference sequence). CDR3 coding DNA: TGCAGTGCTACACCACTAGCGAATGTCCCAGATACGCAGTATTTT. It codes for CSATPLANVPDTQYF.

The genes are TRBV3-1 and TRBJ2-7; D remains unclear. Trimming took off 2 bases at V and 0 bases at J, with 5 bases between the two ends. CDR1 is LGHDT, CDR2 YNNKEL, per germline (reference sequence). The CDR3 is made up of 13 amino acids. In nucleotides, the CDR3 is TGTGCCAGCAGCCAAAAAAACTCCTACGAGCAGTACTTC. The encoded protein is CASSQKNSYEQYF.

The genes are TRBV20-1 and TRBJ1-4; D uncertain. The CDR3 is 15 amino acids. Trimming took off 0 bases at V and 2 bases at J, with 10 bases between the two ends. CDR1 and CDR2 from the germline V gene are DFQATT and SNEGSKA (reference sequence). CDR3 coding DNA: TGCAGTGCTAGAGACCCCGGCAGGACTAATGAAAAACTGTTTTTT. Translation gives CSARDPGRTNEKLFF.

The chain combines TRBV10-3 with TRBJ1-1, with unresolved D. Between the trimmed V and J ends, which lost 5 bases and 8 bases, there was a span of 18 bases. This CDR3 is built from 14 residues. Germline V CDR1 and CDR2: ENHRY, SYGVKD. In DNA, the CDR3 is TGTGCCATCAGTCCCGGAGGCGTAGCCCACGAAGCTTTCTTT. Amino acid sequence: CAISPGGVAHEAFF.

The chain couples TRBV29-1 to TRBJ2-3; TRBD2 matches at 9 bases. The germline CDR1 and CDR2 sequences are SQVTM and ANQGSEA. This CDR3 has 16 amino acids. Trimming cost V 4 bases and J 4 bases; bases outside gene matches: 12. As DNA, the CDR3 is TGCAGCGTTGGACATAGCGGGGGCGCCGGGGCAGATACGCAGTATTTT. It encodes CSVGHSGGAGADTQYF.

The chain uses TRBV7-2 and TRBJ1-1; D is undetermined. The CDR3 spans 11 residues. Germline-derived CDR1 and CDR2 are SGHTA and FQGNSA. Trimming left V 5 bases short and J 9 bases short, with 10 bases between. The CDR3 loop reads CASSAAAKAFF. The CDR3 DNA reads as TGTGCCAGCAGCGCTGCGGCGAAAGCTTTCTTT.

The chain employs TRBV18 and TRBJ1-1; D perhaps matches TRBD1 (6 bases). The CDR3 has 15 amino acids. Trimming left V 4 bases short and J 4 bases short, with 16 bases between. Germline assignment: CDR1 KGHSH and CDR2 LQKENI. CDR3 DNA sequence: TGTGCCAGCTCACGGGGCTTAACAGGGAGCACTGAAGCTTTCTTT. This codes for CASSRGLTGSTEAFF.

V is TRBV20-1 and J is TRBJ2-3, with 7 bases that match TRBD2. The V gene's germline CDR1 is DFQATT and CDR2 SNEGSKA (reference sequence). The CDR3 covers 13 residues. The trim removed 5 bases at V and 4 bases at J, leaving 6 bases unmatched. Written as DNA, the CDR3 is TGCAGTGCTTCCGAAGCGGGGCCAGATACGCAGTATTTT. Residues: CSASEAGPDTQYF.

This rearrangement joins TRBV6-5 to TRBJ1-2; D might be TRBD1 (5 bases). Deletions cut 6 bases from V and 2 bases from J, with 16 bases between. Germline-derived CDR1 and CDR2 are MNHEY and SVGAGI. The CDR3 is 15 amino acids. Here the CDR3 DNA reads TGTGCCAGCAGCATCGGGACGCAGATCAACTATGGCTACACCTTC. This sequence encodes CASSIGTQINYGYTF.